This passage covers 7 T cell receptor beta chains from one sample sequenced in a study of neurological immune-mediated disorders. TCRdb ran MiXCR on the 5' RACE reads and lists one entry per CDR3 protein. Found here are roughly 48,000 distinct CDR3 sequences, over 5.5% of them singletons; the top ten hold approximately 1.3%. Sequences were obtained from CD4+ T cells from blood. These receptor sequences come from a woman between 18 and 29 years old with multiple sclerosis.

This clonotype has a count of ten or more. V and J are TRBV6-5 and TRBJ2-6; unclear D gene. Germline CDR1 MNHEY, CDR2 SVGAGI. V was clipped by 5 bases and J by 0 bases, with 20 bases between them. CDR3 length equals 19 residues. This chain's CDR3 is CASSPFRSQIRSGANVLTF. The CDR3 coding sequence is TGTGCCAGCAGTCCCTTTAGGTCCCAGATACGCTCTGGGGCCAACGTCCTGACTTTC.

This clonotype was detected only a few times. V and J are TRBV7-2 and TRBJ2-7; D is possibly TRBD2 (6 bases). Germline V CDR1 and CDR2: SGHTA, FQGNSA. Trimming took off 2 bases at V and 7 bases at J, with 21 bases between the two ends. The CDR3 spans 16 residues. The CDR3 DNA sequence: TGTGCCAGCAGCTTATCTCGTGACAGCCGTCGGGGGGAGCAGTACTTC. Protein sequence: CASSLSRDSRRGEQYF.

The table lists this clonotype with many counts. This chain links TRBV12-3 or TRBV12-4 with TRBJ1-4; a weak D match, TRBD1 (5 bases). The CDR3 spans 12 residues. V was cut by 6 bases and J by 6 bases, with 8 bases left in between. Here the CDR3 reads CASSPGYEKLFF. CDR3 nucleotide sequence: TGTGCCAGCAGCCCAGGGTATGAAAAACTGTTTTTT.

This clonotype was seen ten or more times. This sequence joins TRBV6-6 and TRBJ2-6; D is unresolved. CDR3 length equals 16 residues. Germline lookup yields CDR1 MNHNY and CDR2 SVGAGI (reference sequence). Trimming removed 0 bases from V and 2 bases from J, with 8 bases in between. The CDR3 coding sequence is TGTGCCAGCAGTTACTCCCATGGGGCTGGGGCCAACGTCCTGACTTTC. Translating it yields CASSYSHGAGANVLTF.

Many counts were recorded for this clonotype. The rearrangement links TRBV7-2 to TRBJ2-3; perhaps TRBD2 as D (5 bases). Germline V gene sequence: CDR1 SGHTA, CDR2 FQGNSA. V was pared by 5 bases and J by 4 bases, with 16 bases between. This CDR3 is built from 15 residues. In DNA, the CDR3 is TGTGCCAGCAGCCCAAGCGCTTCTAGCCCAGATACGCAGTATTTT. Residues: CASSPSASSPDTQYF.

This clonotype was observed many times. The gene calls are TRBV5-1 and TRBJ2-5; possible D gene TRBD1, 6 bases. CDR1 and CDR2 from the germline V gene are SGHRS and YFSETQ. The CDR3 is 13 amino acids. Trimming removed 5 bases at V and 4 bases at J, with 12 bases between. This CDR3 is CASSQSRGETQYF. CDR3 sequence (DNA): TGCGCCAGCAGTCAGTCCAGGGGAGAGACCCAGTACTTC. Full variable domain (remainder filled in from reference TRBV5-1 and TRBJ2-5): KAGVTQTPRYLIKTRGQQVTLSCSPISGHRSVSWYQQTPGQGLQFLFEYFSETQRNKGNFPGRFSGRQFSNSRSEMNVSTLELGDSALYLCASSQSRGETQYFGPGTRLLVL.

This clonotype has a count of ten or more. The junction and the germline gene differ at one end; a read error may be behind it. The J gene is TRBJ2-2, the V gene TRBV7-7; D may correspond to TRBD1 or TRBD2 (5 bases each). This CDR3 is 14 amino acids long. From germline, CDR1 is SSHAT and CDR2 FNYEAQ (reference sequence). The CDR3 DNA is TGTGCTAGCAGCTTCCGGGACGCGACCGGGGAGCTGTTTTTT. Its translation: CASSFRDATGELFF.